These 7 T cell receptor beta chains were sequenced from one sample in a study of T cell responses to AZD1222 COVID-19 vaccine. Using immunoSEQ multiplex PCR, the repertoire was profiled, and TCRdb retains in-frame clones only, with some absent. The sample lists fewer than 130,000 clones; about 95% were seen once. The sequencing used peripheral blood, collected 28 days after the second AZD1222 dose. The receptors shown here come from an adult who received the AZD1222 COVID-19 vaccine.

The CDR3 protein is CASSPGLAGADTQYF. CDR3 bases: TGTGCCAGCAGCCCAGGACTAGCGGGAGCAGATACGCAGTATTTT. This sequence joins TRBV11-2 and TRBJ2-3; 13 positions match TRBD2. Germline V gene data show CDR1 as SGHAT and CDR2 as FQNNGV. Trimming at V came to 5 bases and at J to 4 bases, leaving 3 bases not matched to a gene. The CDR3 length is 15 residues.

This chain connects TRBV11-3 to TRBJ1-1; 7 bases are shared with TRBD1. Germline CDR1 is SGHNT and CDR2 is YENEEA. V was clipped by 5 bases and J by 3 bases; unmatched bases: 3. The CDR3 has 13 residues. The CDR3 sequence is CASSHDRDTEAFF. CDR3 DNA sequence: TGTGCCAGCAGCCATGACAGGGACACTGAAGCTTTCTTT.

The CDR3 protein is CASSGQGNTIYF. The CDR3 nucleotides are TGTGCCAGCAGTGGTCAGGGAAACACCATATATTTT. The V call is TRBV2, the J call TRBJ1-3; D is undetermined. Germline lookup yields CDR1 SNHLY and CDR2 FYNNEI. The V end lost 4 bases, the J end lost 4 bases, and 5 bases lay between the germline ends. The CDR3 extends over 12 amino acids.

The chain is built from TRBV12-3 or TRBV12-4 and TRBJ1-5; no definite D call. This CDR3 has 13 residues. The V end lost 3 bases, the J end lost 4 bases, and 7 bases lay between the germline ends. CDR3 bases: TGTGCCAGCAGTTTGTTCCGGAATCAGCCCCAGCATTTT. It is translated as CASSLFRNQPQHF.

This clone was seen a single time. CDR3 protein: CASSNWGLAVSTDTQYF. As DNA, the CDR3 is TGTGCCAGCAGTAACTGGGGACTAGCGGTGAGCACAGATACGCAGTATTTT. This chain uses TRBV6-2 or TRBV6-3 with TRBJ2-3, with TRBD2 matching 11 bases. Per germline, CDR1 MNHEY and CDR2 SVGEGT. The V and J ends lost 5 bases and 0 bases, in that order; junction bases with no gene match: 7. The CDR3 contains 17 residues.

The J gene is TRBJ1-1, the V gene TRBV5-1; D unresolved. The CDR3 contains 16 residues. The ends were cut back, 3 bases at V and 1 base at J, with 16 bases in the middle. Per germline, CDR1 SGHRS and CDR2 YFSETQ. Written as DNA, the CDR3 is TGCGCCAGCAGCTGGACTGAGATACAGAAGAACACTGAAGCTTTCTTT. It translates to CASSWTEIQKNTEAFF. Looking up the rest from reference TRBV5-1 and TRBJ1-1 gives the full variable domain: KAGVTQTPRYLIKTRGQQVTLSCSPISGHRSVSWYQQTPGQGLQFLFEYFSETQRNKGNFPGRFSGRQFSNSRSEMNVSTLELGDSALYLCASSWTEIQKNTEAFFGQGTRLTVV.

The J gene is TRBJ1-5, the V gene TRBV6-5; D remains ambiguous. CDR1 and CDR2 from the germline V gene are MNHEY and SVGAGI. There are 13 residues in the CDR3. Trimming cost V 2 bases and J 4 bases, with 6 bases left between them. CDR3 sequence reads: CASSYDENQPQHF. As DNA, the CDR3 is TGTGCCAGCAGTTACGATGAAAATCAGCCCCAGCATTTT.